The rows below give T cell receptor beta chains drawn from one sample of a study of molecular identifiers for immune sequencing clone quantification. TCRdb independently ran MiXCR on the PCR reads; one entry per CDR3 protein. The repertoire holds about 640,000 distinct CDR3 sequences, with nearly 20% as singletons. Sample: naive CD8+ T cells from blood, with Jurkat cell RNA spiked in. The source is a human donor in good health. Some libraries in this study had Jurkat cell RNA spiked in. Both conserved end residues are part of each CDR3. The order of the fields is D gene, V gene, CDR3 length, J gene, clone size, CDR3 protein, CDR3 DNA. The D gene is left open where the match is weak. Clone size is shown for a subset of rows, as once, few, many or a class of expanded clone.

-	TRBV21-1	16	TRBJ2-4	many	CASSLHQKIAKNIQYF	TGTGCCAGCAGCCTACATCAAAAGATAGCCAAAAACATTCAGTACTTC
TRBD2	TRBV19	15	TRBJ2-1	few	CASSIAATPGGEQFF	TGTGCCAGTAGTATAGCGGCAACACCCGGGGGGGAGCAGTTCTTC
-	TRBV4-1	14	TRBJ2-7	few	CASSQEPPADEQYF	TGCGCCAGCAGCCAAGAACCACCCGCCGACGAGCAGTACTTC
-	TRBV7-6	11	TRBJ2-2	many	CASSRGAGLFF	TGTGCCAGCAGCCGGGGCGCGGGGCTGTTTTTT
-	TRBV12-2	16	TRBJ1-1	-	CASRLARTRKNTEAFF	TGTGCAAGTCGCTTAGCGCGTACGAGGAAGAACACTGAAGCTTTCTTT
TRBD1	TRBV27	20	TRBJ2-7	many	CASSPHLPTLQDRDTYEQYF	TGTGCCAGCAGCCCACATTTACCTACTCTGCAGGACAGGGATACCTACGAGCAGTACTTC
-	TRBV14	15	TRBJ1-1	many	CASTLSGGRNTEAFF	TGTGCCAGCACCCTAAGTGGGGGGAGGAACACTGAAGCTTTCTTT
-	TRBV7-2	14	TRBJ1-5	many	CASSETGLNQPQHF	TGTGCCAGCAGCGAAACAGGGCTCAATCAGCCCCAGCATTTT
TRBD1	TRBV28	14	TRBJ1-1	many	CASSDRVMGTEAFF	TGTGCCAGCTCAGACAGGGTTATGGGCACTGAAGCTTTCTTT
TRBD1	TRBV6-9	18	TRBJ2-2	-	CASSYRGDRASETGELFF	TGTGCCAGCAGTTATAGGGGGGACAGGGCCTCGGAAACCGGGGAGCTGTTTTTT
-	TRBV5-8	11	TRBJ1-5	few	CASSLLQPQHF	TGTGCCAGCAGCTTGCTTCAGCCCCAGCATTTT
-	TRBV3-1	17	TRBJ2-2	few	CASSHGPTDLYTGELFF	TGTGCCAGCAGCCACGGCCCGACAGACTTGTACACCGGGGAGCTGTTTTTT
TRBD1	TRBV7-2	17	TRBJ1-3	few	CASSLMAGGNVGNTIYF	TGTGCCAGCAGCTTAATGGCAGGGGGCAATGTAGGAAACACCATATATTTT
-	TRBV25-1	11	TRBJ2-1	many	CASSDYGRQFF	TGTGCCAGCAGTGATTATGGCCGGCAGTTCTTC
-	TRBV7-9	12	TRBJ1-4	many	CASSKSNEKLFF	TGTGCCAGCTCAAAGTCTAATGAAAAACTGTTTTTT
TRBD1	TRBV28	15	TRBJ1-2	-	CASSLTGQINYGYTF	TGTGCCAGCAGTTTAACGGGACAGATTAACTATGGCTACACCTTC
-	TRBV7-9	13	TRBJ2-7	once	CTSSLGGDYEQYF	TGTACCAGCAGCTTGGGGGGTGACTACGAGCAGTACTTC
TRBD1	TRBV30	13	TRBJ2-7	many	CAWSVDRGYEQYF	TGTGCCTGGAGTGTAGACAGGGGGTACGAGCAGTACTTC
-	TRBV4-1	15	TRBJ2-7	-	CASSQDGGRSYEQHF	TGCGCCAGCAGCCAAGATGGAGGCAGGTCCTACGAGCAGCACTTC
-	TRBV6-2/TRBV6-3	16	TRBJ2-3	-	CASSYPRGFDTDTQYF	TGTGCCAGCAGTTACCCACGGGGTTTTGATACAGATACGCAGTATTTT
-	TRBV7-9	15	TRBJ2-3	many	CASSFTGTITDTQYF	TGTGCCAGCAGTTTTACCGGGACAATTACAGATACGCAGTATTTT
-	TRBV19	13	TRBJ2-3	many	CASTEGSTDTQYF	TGTGCCAGTACGGAGGGGAGCACAGATACGCAGTATTTT
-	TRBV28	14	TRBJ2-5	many	CASSPTGAPQTQYF	TGTGCCAGCAGTCCCACGGGAGCCCCCCAGACCCAGTACTTC
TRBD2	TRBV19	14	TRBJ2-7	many	CASSFSSGRYEQYF	TGTGCCAGTAGTTTTTCTAGCGGAAGATACGAGCAGTACTTC
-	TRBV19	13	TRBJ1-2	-	CASSINQGGGYTF	TGTGCCAGTAGTATTAACCAGGGCGGTGGCTACACCTTC
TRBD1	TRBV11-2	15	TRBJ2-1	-	CASSLAGGMYNEQFF	TGTGCCAGCAGCTTAGCAGGGGGCATGTACAATGAGCAGTTCTTC
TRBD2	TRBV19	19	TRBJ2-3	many	CASSGGQVNSGRKADTQYF	TGTGCCAGTAGTGGCGGACAGGTCAATAGCGGGAGAAAGGCAGATACGCAGTATTTT
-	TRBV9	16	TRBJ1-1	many	CASSGGGQGENTEAFF	TGTGCCAGCAGCGGAGGCGGGCAGGGCGAGAACACTGAAGCTTTCTTT
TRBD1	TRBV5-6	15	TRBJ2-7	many	CASSLGDRGPYEQYF	TGTGCCAGCAGCTTGGGGGACAGGGGTCCTTACGAGCAGTACTTC
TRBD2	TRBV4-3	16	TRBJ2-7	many	CASSQRGLAGVGEQYF	TGCGCCAGCAGCCAAAGAGGGCTAGCGGGGGTGGGCGAGCAGTACTTC
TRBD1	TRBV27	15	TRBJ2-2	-	CASTLDRGNTGGLFF	TGTGCCAGCACCTTGGACAGGGGGAACACCGGGGGGCTGTTTTTT
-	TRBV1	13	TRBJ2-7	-	CTSSPGGGYEQYF	TGCACCAGCAGCCCCGGGGGGGGATACGAGCAGTACTTC
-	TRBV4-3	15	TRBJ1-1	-	CASSQMPGMNTEAFF	TGCGCCAGCAGCCAAATGCCGGGGATGAACACTGAAGCTTTCTTT
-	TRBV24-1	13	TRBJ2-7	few	CATSEGSFYEQYF	TGTGCCACCAGTGAAGGGTCATTCTACGAGCAGTACTTC
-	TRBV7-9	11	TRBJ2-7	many	CASSGGEEQYF	TGTGCCAGCAGTGGTGGGGAGGAGCAGTACTTC